One and the same sample provided the 16 T cell receptor beta chains below, sequenced in a study of glioma-infiltrating T cells. Amplification of TCR alpha and beta CDR3 regions from RNA used iRepertoire nested multiplex PCR. TCRdb used MiXCR to reprocess the multiplex PCR reads, holding one entry per CDR3 protein. Of about 93,000 distinct CDR3 sequences listed, about 40% were seen once; the top ten hold under 40%. The source material was glioma tissue, nonneoplastic brain tissue, or PBMCs (not recorded which). The receptors were gathered from a human donor with low-grade glioma or glioblastoma, undergoing nonglioma brain surgery, or in good health (not recorded which).

In regard to this clonotype: An end of the junction differs from the germline gene, which may be a read error. The gene calls are TRBV6-2 or TRBV6-3 and TRBJ2-7; 9 nucleotides match TRBD1. This CDR3 contains 16 residues. CDR1 and CDR2 from the germline V gene are MNHEY and SVGEGT. CDR3 in DNA: TGTGCCAGCAGGGATACACCGGACAGGGGAGACCACGAGCAGTCCTTC. This codes for CASRDTPDRGDHEQSF.

The J gene is TRBJ1-2, the V gene TRBV15; 10 bases fit TRBD1. The CDR3 covers 14 residues. The germline V gene encodes CDR1 LNHNV and CDR2 YYDKDF (reference sequence). Losses at the gene ends were 4 bases for V and 7 bases for J; bases not matched to a gene: 6. The CDR3 region is CATSTGTGEGGYTF. CDR3 coding DNA: TGTGCCACCAGCACCGGGACAGGGGAAGGTGGCTACACCTTC.

In this sample, this clonotype turned up many times. Lacking the conserved final phenylalanine or tryptophan, this CDR3 likely reflects a read error. The rearrangement joins TRBV7-2 to TRBJ2-7, with D hard to call. V was trimmed by 6 bases and J by 4 bases, leaving 13 bases between them. Germline CDR1 SGHTA, CDR2 FQGNSA. This CDR3 is built from 13 residues. This chain's CDR3 is CASRVGGSYEQYL. For the CDR3, the DNA is TGTGCCAGCAGGGTTGGCGGAAGTTACGAGCAGTACCTC.

In this sample, this clonotype turned up many times. The chain employs TRBV7-3 and TRBJ2-5; maybe TRBD1 (5 bases). Between the trimmed V and J ends, which lost 5 bases and 1 base, there was a span of 8 bases. The CDR3 runs 13 residues. Germline CDR1 is SGHTA and CDR2 is FQGTGA. Here the CDR3 reads CASSRTLQETQYF. In DNA form, the CDR3 reads TGTGCCAGCAGCCGGACACTCCAAGAGACCCAGTACTTC.

As regards this clonotype: In this CDR3 the conserved last residue, phenylalanine or tryptophan, is missing, so a read error is likely. J is TRBJ2-7 and V is TRBV6-1, with a weak D call TRBD1 (6 bases). This CDR3 has 12 residues. CDR1 is MNHNS and CDR2 is SASEGT in the germline V gene. V lost 7 bases, J lost 8 bases, and 15 bases lay in between. CDR3 loop: CASIGDTVKQYI. In nucleotides, the CDR3 is TGTGCCAGCATAGGGGACACCGTCAAGCAGTACATC.

Details on this clonotype: This could be a read error, since a much larger clone is one nucleotide away. The V gene is TRBV6-2 or TRBV6-3, the J gene TRBJ2-5; 10 bases fit TRBD1. The CDR3 totals 13 residues. Per the germline V gene, CDR1 is MNHEY and CDR2 is SVGEGT. V lost 9 bases and J lost 7; bases outside the gene matches: 8. The CDR3 reads CARRTGGRGTQYF. CDR3 nucleotide sequence: TGTGCCAGAAGGACAGGGGGGAGAGGGACCCAGTACTTC.

Concerning this clonotype itself: This clone may be a read error of a much larger clone one base away. The V and J genes are TRBV29-1 and TRBJ2-7; D may be TRBD2 (6 bases). Deletions cut 1 base from V and 6 bases from J, with 22 bases between. Germline V gene data show CDR1 as SQVTM and CDR2 as ANQGSEA. This CDR3 comprises 16 residues. In DNA form, the CDR3 reads TGCAGCGTTGAAGTTGTTGGGCGGGACTCTGGGGGCGAGCAGTACTTC. It translates to CSVEVVGRDSGGEQYF.

This clonotype was recorded at least ten times. This chain connects TRBV10-3 to TRBJ1-3, with D possibly being TRBD1 (5 bases). The CDR3 sequence is 13 residues long. The ends were cut back, 8 bases at V and 4 bases at J, with 12 bases in the middle. Germline-derived CDR1 and CDR2 are ENHRY and SYGVKD. This CDR3 is CAIFAGPGNTIYF. CDR3 bases: TGTGCCATCTTTGCGGGACCGGGAAACACCATATATTTT.

In regard to this clonotype: A much larger clone differs by one base, so this may be a read error. This chain connects TRBV27 to TRBJ2-1; D is perhaps TRBD2 (6 bases). This CDR3 region has 14 residues. CDR1 and CDR2 (germline): MNHEY, SMNVEV (reference sequence). DNA for the CDR3: TGTGCCAGCAGTTTAGGGGGAGGATACAATGAGCTGTTCTTC. Residues: CASSLGGGYNELFF.

Regarding this clonotype: The junction differs from germline at one of its ends, possibly a read error. J is TRBJ2-7 and V is TRBV28; D might be TRBD1 or TRBD2, each matching 6 bases. CDR3 length: 11 residues. CDR1 and CDR2 (germline): MDHEN, SYDVKM. The CDR3 loop is CARMGGYEQCF. The CDR3 region has the DNA TGTGCCAGAATGGGGGGCTACGAGCAGTGCTTC.

The chain couples TRBV25-1 to TRBJ1-1; 11 bases fit TRBD1. The CDR3 is 14 residues long. Trimming took 4 bases from V and 4 from J; bases not matched to a gene: 2. Germline assignment: CDR1 MGHDK and CDR2 SYGVNS. CDR3 sequence reads: CASSVGQGATEAFF. CDR3 coding DNA: TGTGCCAGCAGTGTAGGACAGGGGGCCACTGAAGCTTTCTTT.

The genes are TRBV6-1 and TRBJ2-3, with D maybe TRBD2 (6 bases). The CDR3 extends over 15 amino acids. Trimming pared 1 base from V and 0 bases from J, leaving 8 bases between. Germline V gives CDR1 MNHNS, CDR2 SASEGT. The CDR3 loop is CASSEVGLSTDTQYF. The CDR3 bases are TGTGCCAGCAGTGAAGTGGGACTTAGCACAGATACGCAGTATTTT.

At least ten counts were recorded for this clonotype. The rearrangement links TRBV6-1 to TRBJ2-3, with 10 bases identical to TRBD1. V trimming: 5 bases; J trimming: 1 base; junction bases outside the gene matches: 9. The germline CDR1 and CDR2 sequences are MNHNS and SASEGT. This CDR3 has 17 residues. In DNA form, the CDR3 reads TGTGCCAGCAGTAAAGGACAGGGGGTACAGGGCACAGATACGCAGTATTTT. It translates to CASSKGQGVQGTDTQYF.

In its sample, this clonotype was seen many times. The chain has TRBV2 and TRBJ2-3, with D unclear. CDR1 is SNHLY, CDR2 FYNNEI, per germline. V gave up 1 base and J gave up 5 bases, with 10 bases separating them. This CDR3 has 14 amino acids. DNA of the CDR3: TGTGCCAGCAGTGAAGTTGGGGTGGGAGATACGCAGTATTTT. Its translation: CASSEVGVGDTQYF.

This chain connects TRBV2 to TRBJ2-5; D may match TRBD1 or TRBD2 (5 bases each). Germline CDR1 and CDR2: SNHLY and FYNNEI. V dropped 7 bases and J dropped 4 bases, with 13 bases sitting between them. The CDR3 loop spans 13 amino acids. The CDR3 here is CASNLGTRETQYF. DNA of the CDR3: TGTGCCAGCAATCTCGGGACCCGAGAGACCCAGTACTTC. The full variable domain, completed using reference TRBV2 and TRBJ2-5, is EPEVTQTPSHQVTQMGQEVILRCVPISNHLYFYWYRQILGQKVEFLVSFYNNEISEKSEIFDDQFSVERPDGSNFTLKIRSTKLEDSAMYFCASNLGTRETQYFGPGTRLLVL.

The rearrangement joins TRBV12-5 to TRBJ2-7, with D possibly being TRBD1 (6 bases). The CDR3 is 17 amino acids. Per germline, CDR1 LGHNT and CDR2 FRNRAP. V was pared by 2 bases and J by 1 base, with 18 bases between. CDR3 nucleotide sequence: TGTGCTAGTGGTTTGACTTGCTTGACAGGTCCATCCTACGAGCAGTACTTC. Its protein is CASGLTCLTGPSYEQYF.